This TCR beta chain stems from a study of T cells in Graves' hyperthyroidism and ophthalmopathy. This clonotype occurred a few times. Amplified regions were TCR beta CDR3 sequences from RNA transcripts. First-round RT-PCR with HTBI primers amplified the TCR CDR3 region. In TCRdb, the multiplex PCR reads were re-called with MiXCR into one record per CDR3 protein. In the table there are more than 500,000 distinct CDR3 sequences, roughly 14% of which are singletons. Germline V gene sequence: CDR1 LGHNA, CDR2 YSLEER. The CDR3 runs to 17 residues. Germline trimming cut 2 bases from V and 9 bases from J; bases unmatched to any gene: 18. Subjects with ophthalmopathy showed a Clinical Activity Score no lower than 3, a NOSPECS grade no lower than 4, and a duration shorter than 3 months. Uncontrolled infection, other autoimmune disease, pregnancy or lactation led to exclusion.

The sequence was collected from a woman between 35 and 50 years old with Graves' ophthalmopathy. This sequence joins TRBV4-3 and TRBJ2-7; TRBD2 aligns across 8 bases. The sample comprised blood. The CDR3 spells CASSQTISGGTYRGQYF. In DNA form, the CDR3 reads TGCGCCAGCAGCCAAACTATCTCGGGAGGGACCTACCGGGGGCAGTACTTC.